This is a list of T cell receptor beta chains from one sample in a study of blood T cell repertoires in COVID-19. The protocol was immunoSEQ multiplex PCR, while the TCRdb copy is restricted to in-frame clones and leaves out a portion. The sample includes some 240,000 clones, nearly 90% of them seen just once. The specimen sequenced was peripheral blood. These receptors originate from a woman aged 55 to 70 with COVID-19, enrolled during active disease. The conserved cysteine and the conserved F or W are not part of the CDR3 here. Each record gives: J gene, V gene, CDR3 protein.

J gene: TRBJ1-2
V gene: TRBV19
CDR3 protein: ASSIRGSVYGYT

J gene: TRBJ2-3
V gene: TRBV15
CDR3 protein: ATSRDPQSGGSYTQY

J gene: TRBJ2-7
V gene: TRBV10-2
CDR3 protein: APPVDRSFYEQY

J gene: TRBJ1-2
V gene: TRBV11-2
CDR3 protein: ASSSVTGGTGYT

J gene: TRBJ2-7
V gene: TRBV19
CDR3 protein: ASSARDRVHEQY

J gene: TRBJ2-5
V gene: TRBV14
CDR3 protein: ASSPRVSSGGETQY

J gene: TRBJ2-3
V gene: TRBV9
CDR3 protein: ASSARGLATDTQY

J gene: TRBJ2-4
V gene: TRBV2
CDR3 protein: ASSHPGQKDLGKNIQY

J gene: TRBJ1-4
V gene: TRBV6-5
CDR3 protein: ASSYQGQPNEKLF

J gene: TRBJ1-5
V gene: TRBV7-2
CDR3 protein: ASSLGVAQPQH

J gene: TRBJ1-4
V gene: TRBV10-3
CDR3 protein: AIGAGENEKLF

J gene: TRBJ1-1
V gene: TRBV19
CDR3 protein: ASSNQGRVTEAF

J gene: TRBJ1-4
V gene: TRBV7-9
CDR3 protein: ASSLRQVSNEKLF

J gene: TRBJ1-1
V gene: TRBV19
CDR3 protein: ASSIGAEAF

J gene: TRBJ2-5
V gene: TRBV6-5
CDR3 protein: ASSYGLQETQY

J gene: TRBJ2-3
V gene: TRBV3-1/TRBV3-2
CDR3 protein: ASSQDSSGVHMY

J gene: TRBJ1-4
V gene: TRBV7-2
CDR3 protein: ASSLATGGRGVEKLF

J gene: TRBJ1-1
V gene: TRBV10-3
CDR3 protein: AISEPYRGVEAF

J gene: TRBJ1-6
V gene: TRBV7-9
CDR3 protein: ASSRDRGNSPLH

J gene: TRBJ1-3
V gene: TRBV10-3
CDR3 protein: AIREDRGLDTIY

J gene: TRBJ2-5
V gene: TRBV10-3
CDR3 protein: AISESRFGGKALAGGHQETQY

J gene: TRBJ1-6
V gene: TRBV10-3
CDR3 protein: AISEGRVRLLYNSPLH

J gene: TRBJ2-7
V gene: TRBV7-9
CDR3 protein: ASRSGGRGTSYEQY

J gene: TRBJ1-6
V gene: TRBV7-9
CDR3 protein: ASSLGQGRGSPLH

J gene: TRBJ1-2
V gene: TRBV19
CDR3 protein: ASMGGAAGDGYT

J gene: TRBJ2-7
V gene: TRBV23-1
CDR3 protein: ASSPQGAREQY

J gene: TRBJ2-7
V gene: TRBV4-1
CDR3 protein: ASSQGPSPTSGAHEQY

J gene: TRBJ2-5
V gene: TRBV9
CDR3 protein: ASSFRLGATQETQY

J gene: TRBJ2-1
V gene: TRBV20-1
CDR3 protein: SASRDSSGYNEQF

J gene: TRBJ1-5
V gene: TRBV24-1
CDR3 protein: ATSDPLGPQH

J gene: TRBJ2-7
V gene: TRBV6-5
CDR3 protein: ASSYLSGDEQY

J gene: TRBJ1-2
V gene: TRBV28
CDR3 protein: ASSRGPNYGYT

J gene: TRBJ1-2
V gene: TRBV5-1
CDR3 protein: ASSLWTGWGYT